Listed below are T cell receptor beta chains from one sample, sequenced in a study of blood T cell repertoires in COVID-19. Data came from immunoSEQ multiplex PCR; TCRdb stores just in-frame clones and leaves some out. The sample carries 200,000 to 250,000 clones, about 85% recorded once. Sequencing was carried out using peripheral blood. The receptors derive from a woman younger than 30 who had recovered from COVID-19. Each CDR3 is given with its conserved first and last residue. A D gene is named only where the DNA matches it firmly. The size of a clone is reported for some rows only, either as once, few or many, or as a class for expanded clones.

d_gene	v_gene	len	abundance	j_gene	CDR3aa	CDR3nt
TRBD1	TRBV29-1	13	NA	TRBJ2-7	CSVEGQGAYEQYF	TGCAGCGTTGAAGGGCAGGGGGCTTACGAGCAGTACTTC
TRBD2	TRBV4-1	16	few	TRBJ2-7	CASSQELRESSYEQYF	TGCGCCAGCAGCCAAGAGTTGCGGGAGAGTTCCTACGAGCAGTACTTC
NA	TRBV27	14	NA	TRBJ1-4	CASSLRATNEKLFF	TGTGCCAGCAGTCTCCGCGCAACTAATGAAAAACTGTTTTTT
TRBD1	TRBV6-5	14	NA	TRBJ1-1	CASTYDRGGTEAFF	TGTGCCAGCACCTATGACAGGGGAGGGACTGAAGCTTTCTTT
NA	TRBV7-8	13	NA	TRBJ2-7	CASSLPQGYEQYF	TGTGCCAGCAGCTTGCCCCAGGGCTACGAGCAGTACTTC
NA	TRBV5-1	13	NA	TRBJ2-3	CASTPDRLNTQYF	TGCGCCAGCACCCCTGACAGGTTAAATACGCAGTATTTT
NA	TRBV9	14	NA	TRBJ1-6	CASSAQQGNSPLHF	TGTGCCAGCAGCGCACAACAGGGAAATTCACCCCTCCACTTT
NA	TRBV29-1	14	NA	TRBJ2-7	CSVGNRAPAYEQYF	TGCAGCGTTGGAAACAGGGCCCCCGCCTACGAGCAGTACTTC
NA	TRBV29-1	13	NA	TRBJ1-1	CSVVPQYNTEAFF	TGCAGCGTTGTTCCACAGTACAACACTGAAGCTTTCTTT
NA	TRBV29-1	13	NA	TRBJ1-2	CSAGLGGGYGYTF	TGCAGCGCGGGACTGGGGGGTGGGTATGGCTACACCTTC
TRBD1	TRBV28	14	NA	TRBJ1-1	CASTTDRERTEAFF	TGTGCCAGCACCACGGACAGGGAGAGAACTGAAGCTTTCTTT
NA	TRBV21-1	13	NA	TRBJ1-1	CASSKEYREAAFF	TGTGCCAGCAGCAAAGAATATAGGGAGGCAGCTTTCTTT
NA	TRBV6-5	14	NA	TRBJ1-1	CASSYSRTASEAFF	TGTGCCAGCAGTTACTCGCGGACAGCCTCTGAAGCTTTCTTT
NA	TRBV27	13	once	TRBJ2-1	CASSTGRDTEQFF	TGTGCCAGCAGTACGGGTCGGGATACTGAGCAGTTCTTC
TRBD2	TRBV4-1	15	NA	TRBJ2-1	CASSASSGPYNEQFF	TGCGCCAGCAGCGCATCTAGCGGACCCTACAATGAGCAGTTCTTC
TRBD2	TRBV4-2	18	NA	TRBJ2-7	CASSPGLAGGSYSYEQYF	TGTGCCAGCAGCCCGGGACTAGCGGGAGGCTCCTACTCCTACGAGCAGTACTTC
NA	TRBV7-2	14	NA	TRBJ1-2	CASSLAVGAGGYTF	TGTGCCAGCAGCTTAGCGGTTGGGGCGGGAGGCTACACCTTC
TRBD1	TRBV29-1	13	NA	TRBJ2-3	CSVQGARTDTQYF	TGCAGCGTCCAGGGGGCTAGGACAGATACGCAGTATTTT
NA	TRBV10-3	13	once	TRBJ1-2	CAISEQSNYGYTF	TGTGCCATCAGTGAACAGTCGAACTATGGCTACACCTTC
NA	TRBV12-5	11	NA	TRBJ2-5	CASGEQETQYF	TGTGCTAGTGGGGAGCAAGAGACCCAGTACTTC
NA	TRBV4-2	17	NA	TRBJ1-2	CASSQGMVGAGFRGYTF	TGTGCCAGCAGCCAAGGGATGGTAGGGGCAGGGTTTCGTGGCTACACCTTC
TRBD2	TRBV4-2	17	NA	TRBJ2-3	CASSQEPLLAAIDTQYF	TGTGCCAGCAGCCAAGAGCCTCTACTAGCGGCAATAGATACGCAGTATTTT
NA	TRBV30	13	NA	TRBJ1-1	CAWRASGGGEAFF	TGTGCCTGGAGAGCCTCGGGGGGGGGCGAAGCTTTCTTT
NA	TRBV24-1	14	NA	TRBJ2-7	CATPPGRCRYEQYF	TGTGCCACTCCGCCGGGGAGATGTAGGTACGAGCAGTACTTC
NA	TRBV6-5	11	NA	TRBJ2-1	CASYEGKEQFF	TGTGCCAGTTATGAGGGAAAAGAGCAGTTCTTC
NA	TRBV3-1/TRBV3-2	13	NA	TRBJ1-2	CASSRTAFYGYTF	TGTGCCAGCAGCCGTACAGCCTTCTATGGCTACACCTTC
NA	TRBV27	15	NA	TRBJ1-2	CASSLLPGDDYGYTF	TGTGCCAGCAGTTTATTGCCAGGGGACGACTATGGCTACACCTTC
NA	TRBV18	17	NA	TRBJ2-3	CASREGFERPSTDTQYF	TGTGCCAGCCGAGAGGGATTCGAACGTCCTAGCACAGATACGCAGTATTTT
NA	TRBV7-3	16	NA	TRBJ2-3	CASSLTGLSSRNTQYF	TGTGCCAGCAGCTTGACGGGACTTAGTTCAAGAAATACGCAGTATTTT
NA	TRBV3-1/TRBV3-2	16	NA	TRBJ2-7	CASSPWAGASSYEQYF	TGTGCCAGCAGCCCCTGGGCGGGGGCGAGCTCCTACGAGCAGTACTTC
NA	TRBV4-3	15	once	TRBJ2-7	CASSQDYAARNEQYF	TGCGCCAGCAGCCAAGACTATGCGGCTAGAAACGAGCAGTACTTC
TRBD2	TRBV7-9	16	NA	TRBJ2-7	CASSGTGGSDSYEQYF	TGTGCCAGCAGCGGTACGGGAGGGTCAGACTCCTACGAGCAGTACTTC
TRBD2	TRBV6-5	16	NA	TRBJ2-1	CASSSSGLVKDNEQFF	TGTGCCAGCAGTTCGAGCGGACTAGTCAAGGACAATGAGCAGTTCTTC
TRBD1	TRBV15	15	NA	TRBJ1-1	CATSSLQGGGTEAFF	TGTGCCACCAGCAGTTTACAGGGGGGGGGCACTGAAGCTTTCTTT
NA	TRBV20-1	11	NA	TRBJ2-1	CSAIGSNEQFF	TGCAGTGCTATCGGGAGCAATGAGCAGTTCTTC
NA	TRBV3-1/TRBV3-2	19	NA	TRBJ1-2	CASSQRPSLGREGVYGYTF	TGTGCCAGCAGCCAAAGGCCCTCCCTGGGGAGGGAGGGCGTCTATGGCTACACCTTC
TRBD2	TRBV9	15	NA	TRBJ2-7	CASTPGLAGDGEQYF	TGTGCCAGCACTCCAGGACTAGCGGGAGACGGCGAGCAGTACTTC
TRBD2	TRBV18	16	once	TRBJ2-7	CASSPRGTSAPYEQYF	TGTGCCAGCTCACCACGCGGGACTAGCGCTCCCTACGAGCAGTACTTC
NA	TRBV24-1	13	NA	TRBJ1-2	CATSDPTGYGYTF	TGTGCCACCAGTGATCCGACAGGATATGGCTACACCTTC
NA	TRBV12-5	14	NA	TRBJ2-7	CASGTGIGSYEQYF	TGTGCTAGTGGTACCGGTATCGGGAGCTACGAGCAGTACTTC
TRBD2	TRBV6-2/TRBV6-3	15	NA	TRBJ2-2	CASSFPGLGAGELFF	TGTGCCAGCAGTTTCCCGGGACTAGGGGCCGGGGAGCTGTTTTTT
NA	TRBV28	15	NA	TRBJ2-3	CASSLSAGYTDTQYF	TGTGCCAGCAGTTTATCAGCAGGATACACAGATACGCAGTATTTT
TRBD2	TRBV4-2	16	NA	TRBJ2-7	CASSQDFSGAPYEQYF	TGTGCCAGCAGCCAAGATTTTAGCGGGGCCCCCTACGAGCAGTACTTC
TRBD1	TRBV7-2	15	NA	TRBJ2-7	CASSLAGTGGYEQYF	TGTGCCAGCAGCTTAGCCGGAACAGGGGGCTACGAGCAGTACTTC
TRBD1	TRBV30	16	NA	TRBJ1-2	CAWSDLETGHNYGYTF	TGTGCCTGGAGTGATTTAGAGACAGGGCATAACTATGGCTACACCTTC
NA	TRBV3-1/TRBV3-2	13	NA	TRBJ2-7	CASSQTGPYEQYF	TGTGCCAGCAGTCAGACAGGACCCTACGAGCAGTACTTC
TRBD1	TRBV6-5	15	once	TRBJ2-2	CASSYGTAGDGELFF	TGTGCCAGCAGTTACGGGACAGCCGGCGACGGGGAGCTGTTTTTT
TRBD2	TRBV6-1	15	NA	TRBJ2-4	CASSDPASGKNIQYF	TGTGCCAGCAGTGACCCCGCTAGCGGGAAAAACATTCAGTACTTC
TRBD2	TRBV9	14	NA	TRBJ2-5	CASSGAGLEETQYF	TGTGCCAGCAGCGGAGCGGGGCTAGAGGAGACCCAGTACTTC
TRBD1	TRBV2	16	NA	TRBJ1-1	CASRKRTGRSRTEAFF	TGTGCCAGCAGGAAAAGGACAGGGAGGAGTAGGACTGAAGCTTTCTTT
NA	TRBV30	13	NA	TRBJ1-1	CAWSAGDNTEAFF	TGTGCCTGGAGTGCTGGAGATAACACTGAAGCTTTCTTT
NA	TRBV5-4	13	NA	TRBJ1-6	CASSLIRGSPLHF	TGTGCCAGCAGCTTGATCAGGGGTTCACCCCTCCACTTT
TRBD1	TRBV18	17	NA	TRBJ1-2	CASSPLAGQGTVYGYTF	TGTGCCAGCTCACCGTTAGCGGGACAGGGGACTGTCTATGGCTACACCTTC
NA	TRBV4-2	13	once	TRBJ1-2	CASSPQANYGYTF	TGTGCCAGCAGCCCACAGGCAAACTATGGCTACACCTTC
NA	TRBV6-5	15	NA	TRBJ1-1	CASSPEGTLNTEAFF	TGTGCCAGCAGTCCCGAGGGGACACTGAACACTGAAGCTTTCTTT
NA	TRBV12-3/TRBV12-4	13	NA	TRBJ1-2	CASSFSGGHGYTF	TGTGCCAGCAGTTTCTCGGGGGGCCATGGCTACACCTTC
NA	TRBV2	14	NA	TRBJ1-5	CASSGARINQPQHF	TGTGCCAGCAGTGGGGCACGGATCAATCAGCCCCAGCATTTT
TRBD1	TRBV6-5	14	once	TRBJ1-4	CASISGGKNEKLFF	TGTGCCAGCATATCAGGGGGAAAGAATGAAAAACTGTTTTTT
TRBD1	TRBV5-5	15	few	TRBJ1-2	CASTLGGTGDYGYTF	TGTGCCAGCACTCTGGGGGGGACAGGGGACTATGGCTACACCTTC
NA	TRBV13	15	NA	TRBJ2-7	CASSLPGEDPYEQYF	TGTGCCAGCAGCCTCCCCGGGGAGGACCCCTACGAGCAGTACTTC